Detailed here is one TCR beta chain. V lost 4 bases, J lost 1 base, and 12 bases stayed unmatched. The CDR3 consists of 16 residues. Germline V gene data show CDR1 as SQVTM and CDR2 as ANQGSEA. Original data processing: Amplification from reference gene primers served as the basis for estimated nucleated cell counts. Only in-frame clones appear in the TCRdb table, and some are missing; sequencing was by immunoSEQ multiplex PCR. D and trimming were read from the DNA, whereas the V and J calls and clone size are those reported in that table. This sample has about 170,000 clones, with around four fifths found just once. This sample was taken from a study of blood T cell repertoires in COVID-19. On the study more broadly: Nucleic acid was either cDNA or gDNA, and it came from T cells, B-cell-depleted T cells, or PBMCs.

Sequencing was carried out using peripheral blood. This clonotype was obtained from an elderly woman with acute or convalescent COVID-19. This chain uses TRBV29-1 with TRBJ1-1; the match to TRBD1 covers 7 bases. The CDR3 is CSVAALQGPANTEAFF. The CDR3 bases are TGCAGCGTTGCGGCCCTACAGGGGCCGGCGAACACTGAAGCTTTCTTT.